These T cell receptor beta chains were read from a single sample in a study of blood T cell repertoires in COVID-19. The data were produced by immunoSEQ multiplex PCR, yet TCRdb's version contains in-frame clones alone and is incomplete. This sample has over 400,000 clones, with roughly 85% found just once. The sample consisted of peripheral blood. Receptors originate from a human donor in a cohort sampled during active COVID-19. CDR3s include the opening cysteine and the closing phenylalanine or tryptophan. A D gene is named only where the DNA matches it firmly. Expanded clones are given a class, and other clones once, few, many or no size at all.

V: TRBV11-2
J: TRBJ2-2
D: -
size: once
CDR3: CASTPNLSQRNTGELFF
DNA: TGTGCCAGCACCCCCAACCTTTCGCAGCGGAACACCGGGGAGCTGTTTTTT

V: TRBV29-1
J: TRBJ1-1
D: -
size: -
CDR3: CSVDEGNTEAFF
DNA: TGCAGCGTTGACGAGGGAAACACTGAAGCTTTCTTT

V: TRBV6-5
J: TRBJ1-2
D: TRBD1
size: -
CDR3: CASSYGDSNGYTF
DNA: TGTGCCAGCAGTTACGGGGACAGCAATGGCTACACCTTC

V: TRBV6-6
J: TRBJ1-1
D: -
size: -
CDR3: CASRSAGHTEAFF
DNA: TGTGCCAGCAGGTCGGCGGGGCACACTGAAGCTTTCTTT

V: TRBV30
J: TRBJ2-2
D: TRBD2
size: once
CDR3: CAAIPGGDDGNTGELFF
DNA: TGTGCTGCAATCCCCGGGGGGGACGACGGGAACACCGGGGAGCTGTTTTTT

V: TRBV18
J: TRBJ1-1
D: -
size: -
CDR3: CASSPRQTEAFF
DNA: TGTGCCAGCTCACCTCGACAGACTGAAGCTTTCTTT

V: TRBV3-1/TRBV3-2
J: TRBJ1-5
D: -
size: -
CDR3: CASSQDRNQPQHF
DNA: TGTGCCAGCAGCCAAGACAGAAATCAGCCCCAGCATTTT

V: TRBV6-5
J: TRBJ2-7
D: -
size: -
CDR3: CASRTGNEQYF
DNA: TGTGCCAGCAGGACAGGAAACGAGCAGTACTTC

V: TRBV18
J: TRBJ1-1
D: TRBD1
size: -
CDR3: CASSAGQGVTEAFF
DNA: TGTGCCAGCTCAGCCGGACAGGGGGTAACTGAAGCTTTCTTT

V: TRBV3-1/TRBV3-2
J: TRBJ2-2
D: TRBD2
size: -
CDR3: CASSQPGLASEGELFF
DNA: TGTGCCAGCAGCCAACCGGGACTAGCGTCGGAGGGGGAGCTGTTTTTT

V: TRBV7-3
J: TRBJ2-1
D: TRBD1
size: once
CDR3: CASSRTGQSNNEQFF
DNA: TGTGCCAGCAGTCGAACGGGACAGTCTAACAATGAGCAGTTCTTC

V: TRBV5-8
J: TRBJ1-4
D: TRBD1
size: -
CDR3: CASSPTGGPNEKLFF
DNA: TGTGCCAGCAGCCCGACAGGGGGCCCGAATGAAAAACTGTTTTTT

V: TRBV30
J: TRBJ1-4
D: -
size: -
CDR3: CAWSPMTGLNEKLFF
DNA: TGTGCCTGGAGCCCAATGACAGGCCTGAATGAAAAACTGTTTTTT

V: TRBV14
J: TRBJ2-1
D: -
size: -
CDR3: CASSRHSSSSYNEQFF
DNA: TGTGCCAGCAGCCGCCATAGCTCTAGCTCCTACAATGAGCAGTTCTTC

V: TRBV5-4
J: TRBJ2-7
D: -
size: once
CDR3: CASSSEGGGRYEQYF
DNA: TGTGCCAGCAGCTCGGAGGGTGGCGGACGTTACGAGCAGTACTTC

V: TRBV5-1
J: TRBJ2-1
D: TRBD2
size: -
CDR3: CASTYIAGGPNNEQFF
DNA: TGCGCCAGCACTTACATAGCGGGAGGGCCTAATAATGAGCAGTTCTTC

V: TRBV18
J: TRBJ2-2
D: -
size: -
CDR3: CASSPRAETNTGELFF
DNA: TGTGCCAGCTCACCACGGGCCGAGACGAACACCGGGGAGCTGTTTTTT

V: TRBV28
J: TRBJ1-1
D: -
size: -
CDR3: CASSKTGPSGRAFF
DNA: TGTGCCAGCAGTAAGACAGGCCCCAGTGGTCGAGCTTTCTTT

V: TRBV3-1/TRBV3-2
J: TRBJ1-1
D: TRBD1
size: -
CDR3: CASSQWAGDRVTVF
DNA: TGTGCCAGCAGCCAATGGGCGGGGGACAGGGTAACCGTGTTT

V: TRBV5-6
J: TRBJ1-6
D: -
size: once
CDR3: CASSLWGLRSPLHF
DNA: TGTGCCAGCAGCTTGTGGGGGCTACGCTCACCCCTCCACTTT

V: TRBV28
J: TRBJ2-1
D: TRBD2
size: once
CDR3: CASNVGGSGGLNEQFF
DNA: TGTGCCAGCAACGTTGGCGGGAGCGGGGGACTCAATGAGCAGTTCTTC

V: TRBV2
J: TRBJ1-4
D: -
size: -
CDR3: CASSEDLNDGGEKLFF
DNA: TGTGCCAGCAGTGAAGACCTGAATGATGGCGGAGAAAAACTGTTTTTT

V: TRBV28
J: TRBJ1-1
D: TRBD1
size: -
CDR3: CASMAYDRANEAFF
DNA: TGTGCCAGCATGGCCTACGACAGGGCGAATGAAGCTTTCTTT

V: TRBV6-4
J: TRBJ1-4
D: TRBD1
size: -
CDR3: CASSDVPGTGTEKLFF
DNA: TGTGCCAGCAGTGACGTACCCGGGACAGGGACCGAAAAACTGTTTTTT

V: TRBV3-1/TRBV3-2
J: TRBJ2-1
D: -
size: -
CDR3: CASSQRLEQFF
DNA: TGTGCCAGCAGCCAACGACTAGAGCAGTTCTTC

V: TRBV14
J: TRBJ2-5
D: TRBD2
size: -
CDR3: CASSPLGGELETQYF
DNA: TGTGCCAGCAGCCCCCTGGGAGGGGAATTAGAGACCCAGTACTTC

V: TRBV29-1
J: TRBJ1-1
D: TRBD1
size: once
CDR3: CSARRQGAGSEAFF
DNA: TGCAGCGCCCGAAGACAGGGGGCAGGGTCTGAAGCTTTCTTT

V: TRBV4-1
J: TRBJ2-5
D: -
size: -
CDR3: CASSQYSGQLQETQYF
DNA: TGCGCCAGCAGCCAGTACTCGGGACAACTCCAAGAGACCCAGTACTTC

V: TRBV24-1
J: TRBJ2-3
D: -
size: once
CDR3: CATRGGSTDTQYF
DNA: TGTGCCACCAGAGGCGGCTCCACAGATACGCAGTATTTT